This T cell receptor (beta chain) was recovered during a study of identical twins. One entry per CDR3 protein, called by TCRdb with MiXCR from the 5' RACE reads. The table records fewer than 450,000 distinct CDR3 sequences, 8.5% to 10% of them present only once. Notes on the study in general: The authors noted that invariant MAIT and iNKT cells could partly confound zero-insertion analyses.

Comment on this clonotype: The target antigen is unknown.

Sequencing used naive T cells sorted from blood. The receptor's source is a woman aged 45-65 years in good health.

For the CDR3, the DNA is TGCAGTGCTGGGGGTGCAGGGACTACTCCCTACGAGCAGTACTTC. It codes for CSAGGAGTTPYEQYF. The chain has TRBV20-1 and TRBJ2-7; the match to TRBD2 covers 7 bases. Per germline, CDR1 DFQATT and CDR2 SNEGSKA (reference sequence). With V trimmed by 5 bases and J by 2 bases, 12 bases remained unmatched. This CDR3 region has 15 residues.